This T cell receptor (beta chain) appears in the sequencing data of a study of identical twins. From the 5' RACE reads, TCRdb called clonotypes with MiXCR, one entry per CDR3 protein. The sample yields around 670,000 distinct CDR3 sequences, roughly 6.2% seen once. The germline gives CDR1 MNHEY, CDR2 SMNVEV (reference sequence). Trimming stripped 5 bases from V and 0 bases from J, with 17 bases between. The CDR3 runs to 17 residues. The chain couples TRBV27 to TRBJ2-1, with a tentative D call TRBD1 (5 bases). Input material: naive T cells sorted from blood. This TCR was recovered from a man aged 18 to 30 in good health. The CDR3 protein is CASSRKQVVSSYNEQFF. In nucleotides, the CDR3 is TGTGCCAGCAGTCGGAAACAGGTAGTCAGCTCCTACAATGAGCAGTTCTTC.